This T cell receptor (beta chain) was sequenced for a study of cytomegalovirus exposure and HLA in healthy donors. CDR1 is ENHRY and CDR2 is SYGVKD in the germline V gene. The CDR3 length is 13 residues. The J segment lost 4 bases and the V segment lost 10 bases, leaving 9 bases of the junction unmatched. Regarding the study as a whole: CMV antigen specificity of three CMV-associated chains was confirmed in vitro.

Worth noting for this clone: Its antigen is still unknown.

It was with 60 Vbeta and 13 Jbeta primers that the PCR ran. Sequenced by immunoSEQ multiplex PCR; TCRdb stores in-frame clones only, minus some. The sample yields fewer than 250,000 clones, about 90% seen once. This rearrangement joins TRBV10-3 to TRBJ1-1; 7 bases fit TRBD1. The sample comprised PBMCs. This sequence originates from a boy aged 2 to 10 in good health and CMV-seronegative. The CDR3: CATQQGKGTEAFF. CDR3 bases: TGTGCCACTCAACAGGGGAAAGGCACTGAAGCTTTCTTT.